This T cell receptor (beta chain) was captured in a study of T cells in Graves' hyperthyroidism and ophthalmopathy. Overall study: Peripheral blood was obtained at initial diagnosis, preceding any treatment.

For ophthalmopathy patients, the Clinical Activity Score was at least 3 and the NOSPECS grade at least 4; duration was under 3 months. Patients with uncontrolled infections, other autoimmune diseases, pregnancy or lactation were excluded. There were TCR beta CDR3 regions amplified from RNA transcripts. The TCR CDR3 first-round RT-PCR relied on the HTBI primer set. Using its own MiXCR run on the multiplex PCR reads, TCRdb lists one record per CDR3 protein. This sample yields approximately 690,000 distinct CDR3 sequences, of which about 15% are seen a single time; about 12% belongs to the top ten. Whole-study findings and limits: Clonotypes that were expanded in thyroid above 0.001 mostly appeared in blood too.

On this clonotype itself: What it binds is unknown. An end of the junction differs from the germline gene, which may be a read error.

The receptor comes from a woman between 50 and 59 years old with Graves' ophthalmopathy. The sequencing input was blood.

The CDR3 loop reads CSARGLAGANTEELFF. In DNA, the CDR3 is TGCAGTGCTAGAGGTCTAGCGGGAGCGAACACCGAGGAGCTGTTTTTT. The chain uses TRBV20-1 and TRBJ2-2, with TRBD2 identical over 10 bases. The CDR3 runs to 16 residues. Germline V gene lookup returns CDR1 DFQATT and CDR2 SNEGSKA (reference sequence).